One T cell receptor beta chain is described in this entry. What this receptor recognizes is not known. Base qualities were left out, and no much larger clone turns up one base away. Relative to germline, V is 7 bases shorter and J is 0 bases shorter, with 12 bases between their ends. Looking up the germline V gene yields CDR1 MDHEN and CDR2 SYDVKM. The CDR3 covers 15 residues, taking in both the cysteine and the phenylalanine. The only DNA kept is the CDR3, 45 bases in frame from the first base. Blood samples for TCR beta sequencing were provided by related transplant donors. Using Nuclei Lysis Solution, genomic DNA was extracted from unfractionated peripheral blood mononuclear cells that were either fresh or cryopreserved. The immunoSEQ assay, a bias-controlled multiplex PCR using V- and J-specific primers, was used to amplify TCR beta CDR3 regions from genomic DNA. A proprietary barcode and Illumina adapter sequences were added to the CDR3 amplicons in a second PCR step. An Illumina MiSeq instrument was used for sequencing of the CDR3 libraries. Per the authors' processing: immunoSEQ Analyzer 3.0 was used for export and quality control, with R Bioconductor and Immunarch used for downstream analyses. Only productive rearrangements in the normalized downsampled data set went into calculating the repertoire metrics. Pathologically expanded clonotypes were defined as those larger than 5 templates in the normalized cohort. The Inverse Simpson Index was used to measure repertoire diversity. To capture all clonotypes, the CMV-specificity analyses were run on the non-normalized data set. Sourced from immuneACCESS, this table was stored by TCRdb with only in-frame sequences that have V and J called. A share of the clones is absent; for the studies checked, an unresolved V gene accounts for under half, and the remainder has no known explanation. V and J calls and clone size are given by that table; D and trimming were obtained from the DNA. The table for this sample lists fewer than 30,000 clones; approximately 96% of them were counted only once. The ten largest clones capture approximately 1.3% of the sample.

The data were taken from a study of T cell clonotyping in hematopoietic cell transplantation (dated by TCRdb to the early 2020s). Regarding the research as a whole: In the study, 135 blood samples were gathered from 35 consecutive transplant recipients and their related donors. Recruitment of patients ran from late 2015 to early 2017, and follow-up continued until late 2020 or until death.

Paper-wide results and their limitations: Broader TCR repertoire diversity after transplant was predicted by Inverse Simpson Index values from donors and from recipients before transplant. Recipient TCR diversity fell after transplant, with pathologically expanded clonotypes rising progressively from day 30 to day 180. Overlap with donor repertoires was found for only a small fraction of recipient repertoires, with over 95% found to appear de novo at the given depth. The sample size was limited, and CD4 and CD8 repertoire contributions could not be separated because cells were not sorted.

Sequences were obtained from peripheral blood mononuclear cells. The receptor was isolated from a man in his fifties in good health. Some clones in this sample may be carry-over from other donors' samples. Recombination joined TRBV28 with TRBJ2-2, with no confident D gene call. The CDR3 protein sequence reads: CASIPPAANTGELFF. DNA sequence: TGTGCCAGCATCCCCCCGGCAGCGAACACCGGGGAGCTGTTTTTT.